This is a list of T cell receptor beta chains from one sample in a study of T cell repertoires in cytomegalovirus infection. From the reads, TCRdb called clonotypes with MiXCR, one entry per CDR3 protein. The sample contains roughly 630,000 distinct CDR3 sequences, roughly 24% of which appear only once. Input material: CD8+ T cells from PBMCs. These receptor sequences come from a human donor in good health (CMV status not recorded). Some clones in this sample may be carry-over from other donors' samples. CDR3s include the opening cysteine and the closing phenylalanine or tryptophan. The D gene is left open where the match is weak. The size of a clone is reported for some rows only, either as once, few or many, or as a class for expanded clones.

CDR3nt: TGCAGTGCGGCAGGACAGGGGAGATGGATGAACACTGAAGCTTTCTTT
CDR3aa: CSAAGQGRWMNTEAFF
d_gene: TRBD1
abundance: .
v_gene: TRBV20-1
j_gene: TRBJ1-1

CDR3nt: TGTGCCAGCAGTCCCAATAGCGCGGTGTCCTACGAGCAGTACTTC
CDR3aa: CASSPNSAVSYEQYF
d_gene: .
abundance: many
v_gene: TRBV6-1
j_gene: TRBJ2-7

CDR3nt: TGCAGTGCAGGGACTAGCGGGGGGTTGTACGAGCAGTACTTC
CDR3aa: CSAGTSGGLYEQYF
d_gene: TRBD2
abundance: few
v_gene: TRBV20-1
j_gene: TRBJ2-7

CDR3nt: TGTGCCAGCAGTTACTCGAGACAGAACACCGGGGAGCTGTTTTTT
CDR3aa: CASSYSRQNTGELFF
d_gene: .
abundance: .
v_gene: TRBV6-2/TRBV6-3
j_gene: TRBJ2-2

CDR3nt: TGTGCCAGCAGCCCACGACAGGACCAAGAGACCCAGTACTTC
CDR3aa: CASSPRQDQETQYF
d_gene: .
abundance: few
v_gene: TRBV2
j_gene: TRBJ2-5

CDR3nt: TGTGCCAGCAGCTACAGGGATTATAGCAATCAGCCCCAGCATTTT
CDR3aa: CASSYRDYSNQPQHF
d_gene: .
abundance: .
v_gene: TRBV6-2/TRBV6-3
j_gene: TRBJ1-5

CDR3nt: TGCGCCAGCAGCCAGGGGACTAGCGGGGTTTTAGGGGTGAATGAGCAGTTCTTC
CDR3aa: CASSQGTSGVLGVNEQFF
d_gene: TRBD2
abundance: .
v_gene: TRBV4-1
j_gene: TRBJ2-1

CDR3nt: TGTGCCAGCCCAACAGGGCTCTCTGGGGCCAACGTCCTGACTTTC
CDR3aa: CASPTGLSGANVLTF
d_gene: .
abundance: few
v_gene: TRBV2
j_gene: TRBJ2-6

CDR3nt: TGTGCCAGCTCCTCGGGACTCACCTACGAGCAGTACTTC
CDR3aa: CASSSGLTYEQYF
d_gene: .
abundance: many
v_gene: TRBV7-6
j_gene: TRBJ2-7

CDR3nt: TGTGCCAGCAGCTTAAGCGGCGCCGAAGGGGTCGATGGCTACACCTTC
CDR3aa: CASSLSGAEGVDGYTF
d_gene: .
abundance: many
v_gene: TRBV7-9
j_gene: TRBJ1-2

CDR3nt: TGCGCCAGCAGCCAAACTCCGGGACAGGGGTTGTACAATGAGCAGTTCTTC
CDR3aa: CASSQTPGQGLYNEQFF
d_gene: TRBD1
abundance: many
v_gene: TRBV4-1
j_gene: TRBJ2-1

CDR3nt: TGTGCCAGCAGTCCCGGACGGGAGAACACTGAAGCTTTCTTT
CDR3aa: CASSPGRENTEAFF
d_gene: .
abundance: many
v_gene: TRBV7-9
j_gene: TRBJ1-1

CDR3nt: TGTGCCAGCAGCGATCTTCTGCGGGGGCCCCCGCCGCAAGGGACCCAGTACTTC
CDR3aa: CASSDLLRGPPPQGTQYF
d_gene: .
abundance: many
v_gene: TRBV7-6
j_gene: TRBJ2-5

CDR3nt: TGTGCCAGTGGATACGGGGACTATGGCTACACCTTC
CDR3aa: CASGYGDYGYTF
d_gene: .
abundance: .
v_gene: TRBV19
j_gene: TRBJ1-2

CDR3nt: TGCGCCAGCAGCCAAGATACGGGGACAGGGGTTGTGGATGAGCAGTTCTTC
CDR3aa: CASSQDTGTGVVDEQFF
d_gene: TRBD1
abundance: .
v_gene: TRBV4-3
j_gene: TRBJ2-1

CDR3nt: TGTGCCAGCAGTTTTGCTAGCGGGGAAACAGATACGCAGTATTTT
CDR3aa: CASSFASGETDTQYF
d_gene: TRBD2
abundance: many
v_gene: TRBV28
j_gene: TRBJ2-3

CDR3nt: TGTGCCAGCAGCCACGAACCGGGACAGGGGGCAGATACGCAGTATTTT
CDR3aa: CASSHEPGQGADTQYF
d_gene: TRBD1
abundance: many
v_gene: TRBV4-2
j_gene: TRBJ2-3

CDR3nt: TGCAGTGCTAGAGGCGGGGTGATCGGCTCAGTGAATTCACCCCTCCACTTT
CDR3aa: CSARGGVIGSVNSPLHF
d_gene: .
abundance: .
v_gene: TRBV20-1
j_gene: TRBJ1-6

CDR3nt: TGTGCCAGCCGAACTTTAGACGGGGGACCTAGCACAGATACGCAGTATTTT
CDR3aa: CASRTLDGGPSTDTQYF
d_gene: .
abundance: .
v_gene: TRBV2
j_gene: TRBJ2-3

CDR3nt: TGTGCCAGCAGTTACAACGGACAGCTCCCCACCGGGGAGCTGTTTTTT
CDR3aa: CASSYNGQLPTGELFF
d_gene: .
abundance: many
v_gene: TRBV6-5
j_gene: TRBJ2-2

CDR3nt: TGTGCCAGCAGTTGGGATACGACAGGGAACTATGGCTACACCTTC
CDR3aa: CASSWDTTGNYGYTF
d_gene: TRBD1
abundance: .
v_gene: TRBV27
j_gene: TRBJ1-2

CDR3nt: TGTGCCAGCAGATCAAGCGGGGGGTACACCCATACGCAGTATTTT
CDR3aa: CASRSSGGYTHTQYF
d_gene: TRBD2
abundance: few
v_gene: TRBV12-3/TRBV12-4
j_gene: TRBJ2-3

CDR3nt: TGTGCCATCAGTGAGAGAGAGGGGGAACGCACATATACGCAGTATTTT
CDR3aa: CAISEREGERTYTQYF
d_gene: .
abundance: .
v_gene: TRBV10-3
j_gene: TRBJ2-3

CDR3nt: TGCGCCAGCAGTCAGAAGCAGGGGGCTGGTCGGTGGACCGGGGAGCTGTTTTTT
CDR3aa: CASSQKQGAGRWTGELFF
d_gene: TRBD1
abundance: few
v_gene: TRBV23-1
j_gene: TRBJ2-2

CDR3nt: TGCAGCGTTGGACAGGGGGCGAGGACTGAAGCTTTCTTT
CDR3aa: CSVGQGARTEAFF
d_gene: TRBD1
abundance: .
v_gene: TRBV29-1
j_gene: TRBJ1-1

CDR3nt: TGCAGTGCTAGATTCTATCCGGGAAGACTTGAAAAACTGTTTTTT
CDR3aa: CSARFYPGRLEKLFF
d_gene: .
abundance: few
v_gene: TRBV20-1
j_gene: TRBJ1-4

CDR3nt: TGTGCCAGCAGCCCCGTCGACTATGGCTACACCTTC
CDR3aa: CASSPVDYGYTF
d_gene: .
abundance: once
v_gene: TRBV9
j_gene: TRBJ1-2

CDR3nt: TGTGCCAGCAGCCCCAGTAGCTCCTACGAGCAGTACTTC
CDR3aa: CASSPSSSYEQYF
d_gene: .
abundance: .
v_gene: TRBV7-9
j_gene: TRBJ2-7

CDR3nt: TGTGCCAGCAGCTTAGCGCAGAGACAGGGGTCGAACACTGAAGCTTTCTTT
CDR3aa: CASSLAQRQGSNTEAFF
d_gene: TRBD1
abundance: few
v_gene: TRBV7-9
j_gene: TRBJ1-1

CDR3nt: TGTGCCAGCACGGGGGGATCTACAGATACGCAGTATTTT
CDR3aa: CASTGGSTDTQYF
d_gene: TRBD2
abundance: .
v_gene: TRBV28
j_gene: TRBJ2-3

CDR3nt: TGTGCCAGCAGCCCCTCAGGAGCCACCGGGGAGCTGTTTTTT
CDR3aa: CASSPSGATGELFF
d_gene: .
abundance: many
v_gene: TRBV7-6
j_gene: TRBJ2-2

CDR3nt: TGTGCCACCCGAGGGGACAGGGGGCGGGATGAGCAGTTCTTC
CDR3aa: CATRGDRGRDEQFF
d_gene: TRBD1
abundance: .
v_gene: TRBV24-1
j_gene: TRBJ2-1

CDR3nt: TGTGCCAGCAGCTTAAGAGGCGGGGGCATGAACACTGAAGCTTTCTTT
CDR3aa: CASSLRGGGMNTEAFF
d_gene: .
abundance: many
v_gene: TRBV7-3
j_gene: TRBJ1-1

CDR3nt: TGTGCCAGTAGTATTTCACCGACTCCCGAGACTGAAGCTTTCTTT
CDR3aa: CASSISPTPETEAFF
d_gene: .
abundance: once
v_gene: TRBV19
j_gene: TRBJ1-1

CDR3nt: TGTGCCAGCAGCCGAAGGGTCTTTAATCAGCCCCAGCATTTT
CDR3aa: CASSRRVFNQPQHF
d_gene: .
abundance: .
v_gene: TRBV7-6
j_gene: TRBJ1-5

CDR3nt: TGTGCCAGCAGACCACCGGACCCTATTGCAACTGAAGCTTTCTTT
CDR3aa: CASRPPDPIATEAFF
d_gene: .
abundance: many
v_gene: TRBV28
j_gene: TRBJ1-1

CDR3nt: TGTGCCAGCAGCTTTCGGCAGGCGGGAGAGCAGTACTTC
CDR3aa: CASSFRQAGEQYF
d_gene: .
abundance: .
v_gene: TRBV7-6
j_gene: TRBJ2-7

CDR3nt: TGCAGCGTTGAGAGACTAGCGGGGAACACCGGGGAGCTGTTTTTT
CDR3aa: CSVERLAGNTGELFF
d_gene: TRBD2
abundance: .
v_gene: TRBV29-1
j_gene: TRBJ2-2

CDR3nt: TGCGCCAGCAGTGACGGGGATGGCTACACCTTC
CDR3aa: CASSDGDGYTF
d_gene: .
abundance: .
v_gene: TRBV10-1
j_gene: TRBJ1-2

CDR3nt: TGTGCCAGCAGTCCCACAGGGGGCAGGGACCAAGAGACCCAGTACTTC
CDR3aa: CASSPTGGRDQETQYF
d_gene: TRBD1
abundance: few
v_gene: TRBV7-9
j_gene: TRBJ2-5

CDR3nt: TGTGCCAGCAGCCCACCTTCCGGGGAGCTGTTTTTT
CDR3aa: CASSPPSGELFF
d_gene: .
abundance: many
v_gene: TRBV7-9
j_gene: TRBJ2-2

CDR3nt: TGTGCCAGCAGCCAGGGACCGGGACAAAGTCCCACAGATACGCAGTATTTT
CDR3aa: CASSQGPGQSPTDTQYF
d_gene: .
abundance: many
v_gene: TRBV7-3
j_gene: TRBJ2-3

CDR3nt: TGCAGTGCTAGAGATTCCAGCGACACCGGGGAGCTGTTTTTT
CDR3aa: CSARDSSDTGELFF
d_gene: .
abundance: .
v_gene: TRBV20-1
j_gene: TRBJ2-2

CDR3nt: TGTGCCAGCAGTGTGGACGAGAAAAGCACAGATACGCAGTATTTT
CDR3aa: CASSVDEKSTDTQYF
d_gene: .
abundance: many
v_gene: TRBV6-5
j_gene: TRBJ2-3

CDR3nt: TGTGCCAGCAGTTTACGTGGGGGTTTGGCTGAGCAGTTCTTC
CDR3aa: CASSLRGGLAEQFF
d_gene: .
abundance: .
v_gene: TRBV28
j_gene: TRBJ2-1

CDR3nt: TGTGCCAGCAGGTCTACAGGGTCCAGTACTGAAGCTTTCTTT
CDR3aa: CASRSTGSSTEAFF
d_gene: .
abundance: few
v_gene: TRBV28
j_gene: TRBJ1-1